This T cell receptor (beta chain) was obtained from a study of long-term antiretroviral therapy in people with HIV (dated 2022 in TCRdb). Background for the entire study: The earliest samples were collected roughly a decade before the 2015 WHO recommendation for immediate ART, at a time when ART was usually postponed until CD4 counts fell. A retrospective serial study tested whether ART initiation and durable HIV suppression were associated with changes in peripheral blood TRB repertoire composition and diversity. A total of roughly 200 cryopreserved PBMC samples came from 25 to 35 adults with confirmed HIV infection and were collected serially over a mean of approximately 6 years (range 1-12). Of the roughly 30 participants with HIV, approximately 11 were female. No cross-contamination during QIAcube processing was shown when test extractions of a monoclonal T-cell line were performed alongside about 30 polyclonal samples. Overall results and qualifications from the work: The samples were dated from about 2003 to 2017, and the ART regimens that were used may be less effective than current ART regimens. Expanded TRB clones identified before ART initiation dominated the repertoire at all time points, although this dominance fluctuated and declined in many PLHIV after ART. Inferences about post-ART repertoire changes were limited because no data were available on ART adherence, viral resistance or therapy changes. Because PBMC availability was limited, only the TCR beta chain was sequenced, with no alpha chain pairing. Because pre-ART samples had limited cell numbers, profiling was done on unsorted PBMC rather than on sorted CD4+ and CD8+ T cells. Starting ART was linked to a significant rise in TRB diversity, yet even after long-term ART the diversity remained significantly lower than in transplant donor controls. CDR3 length ranges in HIV repertoires were narrower than in controls, and network structure suggested an antigen-experienced repertoire with only a slight naive shift after ART.

To be included, a participant needed at least one PBMC sample from before ART initiation plus at least two post-ART samples. Treatment was received in the United States of America by all participants with HIV. Before DNA extraction, cryopreserved samples of about 0.95-10 million PBMC were thawed and then washed. At the time of the earliest PBMC sample, participants with HIV were aged between roughly 23 and 60 years. Per participant, PBMC samples came from 1-4 timepoints prior to ART initiation and 2-8 timepoints following ART initiation, for a median of 7 samples. Serial HIV viral load, CD4+ T-cell count, ART history and demographic data were obtained for every participant. A Qiagen kit on a QIAcube was used to extract genomic DNA from unsorted PBMC, with samples processed in batches of 12. On this clone: Its cognate antigen has yet to be identified. One base away there is no much larger clone; base qualities are not given.

Sequencing of the TRB variable region was done with the immunoSEQ hsTCRB v3.0 assay at survey level resolution. TRB sequencing targeted a depth of about 40,000-50,000 T-cell genomes per sample. TRB libraries were pooled and sequenced on an Illumina MiSeq using a v3 150-cycle kit. Regarding the original processing steps: Analysis of repertoires was carried out in R inside a reproducible Nextflow workflow spanning QC, data transformation and analysis. LymphoSeq2, an R package for exploring AIRR-Seq data, was used to implement custom analyses. After excluding a few samples that yielded fewer than 5000 total TRB sequences, some 180 HIV repertoires remained for analysis. Among the approximately 180 retained HIV repertoires, some 60 were collected before ART initiation and more than 120 after ART initiation. Repertoires were downsampled to 5000 TRB nucleotide sequences, with summary statistics averaged over 100 downsampling iterations. Only TRB sequences with CDR3 regions of at least seven amino acids were retained for analysis. Two measures captured diversity: a Shannon entropy-derived clonality score and the Gini coefficient. In repertoire networks, the top 5000 CDR3 amino acid sequences were linked whenever an edit distance of one separated two sequences. Antigen specificity groups and MHC restriction were predicted for TRB CDR3 amino acid sequences with GLIPH2. To flag known associations with CMV, EBV, HIV or tissue antigens, CDR3 amino acid sequences were compared against VDJdb and McPAS-TCR. Pre-ART, post-ART and control groups were compared with Wilcoxon signed-rank tests and Holm-Bonferroni correction. As stored in TCRdb, this immuneACCESS dataset retains in-frame rearrangements with V and J assigned. A fraction of the clones does not appear; measured against another copy, unresolved V genes explain less than half of the discrepancy, and the remainder lacks a known reason. V, J and clone size reflect that table, while D and trimming were determined from the DNA. For this sample there are about 30,000 clones; less than 90% appear just once. Roughly 7.3% of the sample is taken by the ten largest.

This specimen consisted of unsorted PBMCs, obtained around 5 years before starting antiretroviral therapy. The receptor was isolated from a man between 45 and 60 years old with HIV.

The sequenced DNA: TGTGCCAGCAGCTACGAACTACAAGAGACCCAGTACTTC. This is translated as CASSYELQETQYF. The rearranged segments are TRBV11-1 and TRBJ2-5; the D gene lacks a confident call. Looking up the germline V gene (reference sequence) yields CDR1 SGHAT and CDR2 FQDESV. There are 13 amino acids in the CDR3, from cysteine to phenylalanine inclusive. Only the CDR3 DNA stays, 39 bases, in frame from base 1. V was cut back by 4 bases and J by 2 bases, leaving a gap of 8 bases between them.